The sample holds a few counts of the clone carrying this TCR beta chain. Its antigen is still unknown. The data derive from a study of CD8 T cells in ankylosing spondylitis. Points from the study as a whole: Seemingly characteristic of ankylosing spondylitis blood was a TCR beta motif consisting of eight highly homologous variants.

Libraries for TCR beta were made by quantitative 5'-RACE with molecular barcodes. One entry per CDR3 protein results from TCRdb running MiXCR on the 5' RACE reads. Of over 700,000 distinct CDR3 sequences listed, around 20% were seen once; the top ten hold about 19%. With V trimmed by 8 bases and J by 0 bases, 11 bases remained unmatched. The CDR3 runs to 16 residues. From germline, CDR1 is MNHEY and CDR2 SVGEGT. The sequence was obtained from a male donor with ankylosing spondylitis. The J gene is TRBJ2-3, the V gene TRBV6-2 or TRBV6-3; 7 positions match TRBD2. Specimen: blood, either unsorted or a sorted T cell fraction (not recorded which). The CDR3 region is CASALGEGRSTDTQYF. CDR3 sequence (DNA): TGTGCCAGCGCCTTGGGGGAGGGCCGGAGCACAGATACGCAGTATTTT.